This passage covers 9 T cell receptor beta chains from one sample sequenced in a study of CD8+CD57+ T cells in acquired aplastic anemia. Genomic DNA provided the template from which TCR beta VDJ and CDR3 profiles were obtained. TCRdb redid the calling of the reads with MiXCR, one entry per CDR3 protein. The sample lists about 190,000 distinct CDR3 sequences, roughly half occurring once. The sequenced sample was sorted CD4+, CD8+, or CD8+CD57+ T cells (not recorded which) from PBMCs. Receptor source: a human donor in good health, serving as a control.

The rearrangement joins TRBV10-3 to TRBJ1-2; D possibly corresponds to TRBD1 (6 bases). Trimming took off 11 bases at V and 3 bases at J, with 13 bases between the two ends. Per germline, CDR1 ENHRY and CDR2 SYGVKD. The CDR3 sequence is 12 residues long. The CDR3 loop reads CAASGADYGYTF. The CDR3 bases are TGTGCCGCCTCAGGGGCAGACTATGGCTACACCTTC.

In the case of this clonotype: The final CDR3 position lacks the conserved phenylalanine or tryptophan, pointing to a likely read error. No DNA is shown, since the ends of the CDR3 on it are uncertain; the CDR3 is the one TCRdb lists. This chain uses TRBV9 with TRBJ2-5; the table gives TRBD2 as D, unverified against the DNA. Germline V gene data show CDR1 as SGDLS and CDR2 as YYNGEE. Termini included, the CDR3 measures 9 amino acids. CDR3 in amino acids: CASSVERGV.

This clonotype was detected only once. The chain joins TRBV6-6 to TRBJ2-7, with 10 positions matching TRBD1. The CDR3 has 21 residues. The V and J ends lost 1 base and 1 base, in that order; junction bases with no gene match: 19. Germline lookup yields CDR1 MNHNY and CDR2 SVGAGI (reference sequence). This CDR3 reads CASSYYRAGTGAYTESYEQYF. DNA for the CDR3: TGTGCCAGCAGTTACTACAGAGCCGGGACAGGGGCTTATACAGAGTCCTACGAGCAGTACTTC.

This clonotype was recorded many times. J is TRBJ2-3 and V is TRBV7-8; 7 nucleotides match TRBD2. The CDR3 is 16 residues long. Trimming removed 5 bases from V and 2 bases from J; junction bases left unmatched: 10. Germline CDR1 and CDR2: SGHVS and FQNEAQ. The CDR3: CASSPVGGLTTDTQYF. For the CDR3, the DNA is TGTGCCAGCAGCCCGGTCGGGGGACTAACCACAGATACGCAGTATTTT.

V and J are TRBV29-1 and TRBJ2-5, with D unclear. CDR3 length equals 12 residues. CDR1 SQVTM and CDR2 ANQGSEA come from the germline V gene. V lost 1 base to trimming and J lost 1 base, with 4 bases between them. The CDR3 DNA is TGCAGCGTTGAAGGGGTCCAAGAGACCCAGTACTTC. Encoded protein: CSVEGVQETQYF.

V usage is TRBV7-2 and J usage is TRBJ1-4, with 7 positions matching TRBD1. The CDR3 consists of 14 residues. CDR1 and CDR2 from the germline V gene are SGHTA and FQGNSA. The V segment lost 3 bases and the J segment 5 bases; nucleotides outside the gene matches: 3. The CDR3 sequence: CASSLGGQNEKLFF. CDR3 DNA: TGTGCCAGCAGCTTGGGGGGACAGAATGAAAAACTGTTTTTT.

This clonotype was recorded at least ten times. The chain carries TRBV6-2 or TRBV6-3 and TRBJ2-7; the D gene is possibly TRBD1 (5 bases). This CDR3 contains 16 residues. The V gene lost 4 bases and the J gene lost 2 bases, with 18 bases spanning the gap. Germline CDR1 and CDR2: MNHEY and SVGEGT. For the CDR3, the DNA is TGTGCCAGCAGTTCACCTCTTCGAAGGGGTACCTACGAGCAGTACTTC. Translated, it gives CASSSPLRRGTYEQYF.

For this clonotype: At one end, the junction sequence differs from germline, possibly due to a read error. The J gene is TRBJ1-1, the V gene TRBV5-1, with TRBD1 as a possible D gene (6 bases). The length of the CDR3 is 12 residues. Germline V gene sequence: CDR1 SGHRS, CDR2 YFSETQ. CDR3 sequence: CASSLDSTEAFF. The DNA for the CDR3 is TGTGCCAGCAGCTTGGACAGCACTGAAGCTTTCTTT.

To note about this clonotype: This sequence may be a read error, since a much larger clone differs from it by one base. Since no conserved phenylalanine or tryptophan closes the CDR3, a read error is the likely cause. The V and J genes are TRBV5-8 and TRBJ1-2; D possibly corresponds to TRBD1 (5 bases). The germline gives CDR1 SGHTS, CDR2 YDEGEE. This CDR3 contains 12 residues. V lost 4 bases to trimming and J lost 8 bases, with 12 bases between them. The DNA of the CDR3 is TGTGCCAGCAGCCGCTGGGGGGAGGGCTACACCCTC. The encoded protein is CASSRWGEGYTL.